This TCR beta chain was captured in a study of blood T cell repertoires in COVID-19. Study summary: COVID-19 samples collected from the United States, Italy and Spain covered acute and convalescent phases. PBMCs, B-cell-depleted T cells, or T cells provided the cDNA or gDNA that made up the material.

This CDR3 is 16 amino acids long. V lost 0 bases, J lost 10 bases, and 12 bases stayed unmatched. Germline assignment: CDR1 SGDLS and CDR2 YYNGEE. Per the original methods: How many nucleated cells were present was estimated from reference gene primer amplification. The assay was immunoSEQ multiplex PCR, and TCRdb's table has in-frame clones only and misses some. V, J and clone size were drawn from that table, and D and trimming were deduced from the DNA. The data show about 150,000 clones, about 87% seen once. The receptor was isolated from a woman aged 50 to 60 with acute or convalescent COVID-19. V gene TRBV9 combines with J gene TRBJ2-1; 8 bases fit TRBD2. Source material: peripheral blood. This CDR3 reads CASSVAGSGGYKEQFF. CDR3 DNA: TGTGCCAGCAGCGTAGCTGGGAGCGGGGGTTATAAGGAGCAGTTCTTC. The entire variable domain, with the rest obtained from reference TRBV9 and TRBJ2-1, is as follows: DSGVTQTPKHLITATGQRVTLRCSPRSGDLSVYWYQQSLDQGLQFLIQYYNGEERAKGNILERFSAQQFPDLHSELNLSSLELGDSALYFCASSVAGSGGYKEQFFGPGTRLTVL.